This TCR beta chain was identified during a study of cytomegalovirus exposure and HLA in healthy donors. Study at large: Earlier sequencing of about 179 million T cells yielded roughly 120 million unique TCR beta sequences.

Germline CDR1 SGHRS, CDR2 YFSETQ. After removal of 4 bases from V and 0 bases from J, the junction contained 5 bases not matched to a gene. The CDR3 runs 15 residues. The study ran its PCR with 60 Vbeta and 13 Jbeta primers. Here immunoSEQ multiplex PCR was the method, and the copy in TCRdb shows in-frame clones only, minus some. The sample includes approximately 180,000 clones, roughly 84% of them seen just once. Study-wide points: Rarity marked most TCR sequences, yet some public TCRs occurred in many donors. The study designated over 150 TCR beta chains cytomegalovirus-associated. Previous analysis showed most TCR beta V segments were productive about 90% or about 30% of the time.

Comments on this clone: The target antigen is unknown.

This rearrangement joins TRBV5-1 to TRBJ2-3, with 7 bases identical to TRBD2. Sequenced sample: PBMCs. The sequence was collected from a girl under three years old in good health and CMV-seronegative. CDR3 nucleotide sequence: TGCGCCAGCAGCGGGAGCGGGGCTAGCACAGATACGCAGTATTTT. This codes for CASSGSGASTDTQYF.